This T cell receptor (beta chain) is drawn from a study of blood T cell repertoires in COVID-19. Data came from immunoSEQ multiplex PCR; TCRdb stores just in-frame clones and leaves some out. The repertoire has 85,000 to 120,000 clones, more than 85% of them found once; the top ten carry 4% to 4.5%. This sequence was found in a man younger than 30 with acute or convalescent COVID-19. Input material: peripheral blood.

Here the CDR3 DNA reads TGTGCCAGCAGCTTATGGACCGGGACACTAAATTCACCCCTCCACTTT. This translates into CASSLWTGTLNSPLHF. V and J are TRBV5-6 and TRBJ1-6, with D possibly matching TRBD1 (6 bases). CDR3 length: 16 residues. Trimming removed 2 bases at V and 7 bases at J, with 16 bases between. Germline-derived CDR1 and CDR2 are SGHDT and YYEEEE.